The 27 T cell receptor beta chains presented below share a single source sample, sequenced in a study of T-cell reconstitution after alpha-beta-depleted transplantation in children. Overall study findings and caveats: Fresh T-cell production supplied most of the T-cell counts and diversity seen one year after transplant.

During its preparation, the TCRbeta library received unique molecular identifiers. TCRdb independently ran MiXCR on the PCR reads; one entry per CDR3 protein. The table includes some 300,000 distinct CDR3 sequences, roughly 8.2% detected once. Their recognized antigens are unknown. Specimen: peripheral blood, collected 360 days after TCRalphabeta/CD19-depleted stem cell transplant. The source of these receptors is a female patient aged 2-15 years who had a stem cell transplant for Fanconi anemia, so the T cells may come from the graft donor.

In this sample, this clonotype turned up many times. This chain links TRBV28 with TRBJ1-1; D is undetermined. The CDR3 sequence is 12 residues long. The V end was cut by 2 bases, the J end by 5 bases, with 6 bases between. In germline, CDR1 is MDHEN, CDR2 SYDVKM. The CDR3 bases are TGTGCCAGCAGTTTAGTTGAGACTGAAGCTTTCTTT. This codes for CASSLVETEAFF. Together with reference TRBV28 and TRBJ1-1, the CDR3 gives the full variable domain: DVKVTQSSRYLVKRTGEKVFLECVQDMDHENMFWYRQDPGLGLRLIYFSYDVKMKEKGDIPEGYSVSREKKERFSLILESASTNQTSMYLCASSLVETEAFFGQGTRLTVV.

This clonotype has a count of ten or more. The chain employs TRBV10-3 and TRBJ2-2, with D perhaps matching TRBD1 (6 bases). This CDR3 has 15 residues. The V end lost 3 bases, the J end lost 4 bases, and 12 bases lay between the germline ends. CDR1 ENHRY and CDR2 SYGVKD come from the germline V gene. CDR3: CAISETGLTTGELFF. The CDR3 DNA reads as TGTGCCATCAGTGAAACAGGGTTGACCACCGGGGAGCTGTTTTTT.

The CDR3: CASRLAGGGKQFF. CDR3 DNA: TGTGCCAGCAGACTAGCGGGAGGGGGAAAGCAGTTCTTC. The chain couples TRBV28 to TRBJ2-1, with 13 bases matching TRBD2. The V and J ends lost 6 bases and 11 bases, in that order; junction bases with no gene match: 4. The CDR3 runs to 13 residues. Germline V gene sequence: CDR1 MDHEN, CDR2 SYDVKM.

The chain has TRBV6-1 and TRBJ1-2; D is unclear. Trimming removed 6 bases at V and 4 bases at J, with 15 bases between. The CDR3 contains 14 residues. CDR1 is MNHNS, CDR2 SASEGT, per germline. In DNA, the CDR3 is TGTGCCAGCAGCGAGGGTGGGGAAGTCTATGGCTACACCTTC. Its protein product is CASSEGGEVYGYTF.

Many counts were recorded for this clonotype. The V gene is TRBV20-1, the J gene TRBJ2-1; TRBD1 matches at 8 bases. The CDR3 is 12 amino acids. V lost 6 bases and J lost 8; bases outside the gene matches: 6. In germline, CDR1 is DFQATT, CDR2 SNEGSKA (reference sequence). The CDR3 region has the DNA TGCAGTGCACATCCAGGGGGCTATGAGCAGTTCTTC. Protein sequence: CSAHPGGYEQFF.

In this sample, this clonotype turned up many times. This rearrangement joins TRBV4-2 to TRBJ2-2; D uncertain. V was cut by 6 bases and J by 2 bases, with 13 bases left in between. CDR3 length equals 15 residues. Germline CDR1 LGHNA, CDR2 YNFKEQ. CDR3 sequence reads: CASSGVPINTGELFF. The CDR3 bases are TGTGCCAGCAGTGGGGTCCCGATTAACACCGGGGAGCTGTTTTTT.

This chain connects TRBV20-1 to TRBJ1-1; 9 positions match TRBD1. Germline CDR1 and CDR2: DFQATT and SNEGSKA (reference sequence). J gave up 1 base and V 6 bases, and 3 bases lay outside the gene matches. The CDR3 runs 13 residues. The CDR3 sequence: CSASGQGNTEAFF. The CDR3 region has the DNA TGCAGTGCCTCGGGACAGGGGAACACTGAAGCTTTCTTT.

The V call is TRBV28, the J call TRBJ1-2; 7 nucleotides agree with TRBD1. Germline loops: CDR1 MDHEN, CDR2 SYDVKM. Unmatched junction bases numbered 4, after V lost 0 bases and J lost 6 bases. This CDR3 is 14 amino acids long. The CDR3 reads CASSLWTGYNGYTF. CDR3 DNA: TGTGCCAGCAGTTTATGGACAGGGTACAATGGCTACACCTTC.

The chain links TRBV7-2 to TRBJ2-1; D might be TRBD2 (5 bases). The V gene lost 3 bases and the J gene lost 0 bases, with 9 bases spanning the gap. The germline CDR1 and CDR2 sequences are SGHTA and FQGNSA. CDR3 length: 15 residues. CDR3 DNA: TGTGCCAGCAGCTTCCTAGCTAGCTCCTACAATGAGCAGTTCTTC. Amino acids: CASSFLASSYNEQFF.

In its sample, this clonotype was seen many times. The rearrangement uses TRBV12-3 or TRBV12-4 and TRBJ2-5; D not resolved. The CDR3 is 12 amino acids. Trimming stripped 6 bases from V and 11 bases from J, with 16 bases between. The chain's CDR3 is CASSQQGPRQYF. DNA of the CDR3: TGTGCCAGCAGCCAACAAGGACCGAGGCAGTACTTC.

Ten or more counts support this clonotype. The V gene is TRBV20-1, the J gene TRBJ1-2; a possible D gene is TRBD1 (5 bases). V gave up 6 bases and J gave up 2 bases, with 13 bases separating them. This CDR3 is 13 amino acids long. Germline CDR1 DFQATT, CDR2 SNEGSKA (reference sequence). CDR3 in amino acids: CSAPTTENYGYTF. The CDR3 nucleotides are TGCAGTGCGCCGACGACAGAGAACTATGGCTACACCTTC.

At least ten counts were recorded for this clonotype. The chain joins TRBV28 to TRBJ2-5; 14 positions match TRBD2. CDR1 is MDHEN, CDR2 SYDVKM, per germline. V was clipped by 5 bases and J by 5 bases; unmatched bases: 7. This CDR3 is 16 amino acids long. This chain's CDR3 is CASSRLAGGPAETQYF. CDR3 sequence (DNA): TGTGCCAGCAGTCGACTAGCGGGAGGGCCCGCGGAGACCCAGTACTTC.

This clonotype was observed a handful of times. This chain uses TRBV9 with TRBJ2-1, with D tentatively TRBD2 (6 bases). The CDR3 length is 16 residues. The V and J ends lost 0 bases and 7 bases respectively, with 17 bases between them. Germline values: CDR1 SGDLS, CDR2 YYNGEE. The CDR3 is CASSVAGLPVGNEQFF. Written as DNA, the CDR3 is TGTGCCAGCAGCGTAGCGGGACTCCCAGTGGGGAATGAGCAGTTCTTC.

In its sample, this clonotype was seen many times. The gene calls are TRBV12-3 or TRBV12-4 and TRBJ1-1, with 9 bases lining up with TRBD1. The CDR3 spans 14 residues. Germline trimming cut 6 bases from V and 4 bases from J; bases unmatched to any gene: 6. CDR3 nucleotides: TGTGCCAGCAGAATAGGGGGACAGGGCACTGAAGCTTTCTTT. It yields the protein CASRIGGQGTEAFF.

This clonotype has ten or more counts. The CDR3 loop is CASSLGPHFEQYF. The DNA of the CDR3 is TGTGCCAGCAGTTTAGGCCCCCACTTCGAGCAGTACTTC. The chain joins TRBV27 to TRBJ2-7; D uncertain. Germline V CDR1 and CDR2: MNHEY, SMNVEV (reference sequence). Trimming cost V 2 bases and J 6 bases, with 11 bases left between them. This CDR3 is built from 13 residues.

The chain employs TRBV27 and TRBJ2-7; 11 bases align to TRBD2. The germline V gene encodes CDR1 MNHEY and CDR2 SMNVEV (reference sequence). There are 15 residues in the CDR3. V gave up 6 bases and J gave up 2 bases; unmatched junction bases: 6. CDR3 nucleotides: TGTGCCAGCAGGGTAGCGGGAGGGTCCACCTACGAGCAGTACTTC. It is translated as CASRVAGGSTYEQYF.

This clonotype was picked up a small number of times. The chain couples TRBV5-1 to TRBJ2-7; 7 bases agree with TRBD1. Unmatched junction bases numbered 6, after V lost 1 base and J lost 2 bases. This CDR3 has 15 residues. The germline gives CDR1 SGHRS, CDR2 YFSETQ. Written as DNA, the CDR3 is TGCGCCAGCAGCTTGTATCCGGGACAGCCCTACGAGCAGTACTTC. This codes for CASSLYPGQPYEQYF.

This clonotype was observed many times. The J gene is TRBJ2-5, the V gene TRBV7-3; D unresolved. Germline assignment: CDR1 SGHTA and CDR2 FQGTGA. CDR3 length equals 13 residues. Trimming stripped 5 bases from V and 3 bases from J, with 10 bases between. CDR3 residues: CASSGGPKETQYF. The CDR3 DNA reads TGTGCCAGCAGCGGCGGACCAAAAGAGACCCAGTACTTC.

V usage is TRBV27 and J usage is TRBJ2-3; 12 bases fit TRBD2. The germline CDR1 and CDR2 sequences are MNHEY and SMNVEV (reference sequence). Germline trimming cut 5 bases from V and 4 bases from J; bases unmatched to any gene: 10. The CDR3 has 17 residues. Here the CDR3 reads CASSLLRLAGVPDTQYF. CDR3 sequence (DNA): TGTGCCAGCAGTCTTCTTCGACTAGCGGGGGTACCAGATACGCAGTATTTT.

This clonotype has ten or more counts. The chain links TRBV29-1 to TRBJ2-5; a possible D gene is TRBD1 (6 bases). V shed 8 bases and J shed 1 base, with 17 bases lying between them. This CDR3 is built from 14 residues. Germline CDR1 SQVTM, CDR2 ANQGSEA. For the CDR3, the DNA is TGCAGCCTTTGGGGGCTGCGGTGCCAAGAGACCCAGTACTTC. Encoded protein: CSLWGLRCQETQYF.

This rearrangement joins TRBV24-1 to TRBJ2-5; TRBD1 aligns across 8 bases. The J segment lost 2 bases and the V segment lost 8 bases, leaving 18 bases of the junction unmatched. Germline CDR1 and CDR2: KGHDR and SFDVKD. The CDR3 extends over 18 amino acids. CDR3 DNA sequence: TGTGCCACCACCCCGACCATCCTGACAGGGGCCTTACAAGAGACCCAGTACTTC. Translating gives CATTPTILTGALQETQYF.

The rearrangement joins TRBV11-2 to TRBJ2-7, with TRBD2 as a possible D gene (7 bases). Germline V gene lookup returns CDR1 SGHAT and CDR2 FQNNGV. The germline V and J ends were trimmed by 1 base and 2 bases, with 12 bases remaining between them. The CDR3 totals 15 residues. The CDR3 bases are TGTGCCAGCAGCTTAGGGGGGGGGGCCACCTACGAGCAGTACTTC. This gives the protein CASSLGGGATYEQYF.

The V and J genes are TRBV27 and TRBJ2-1, with 7 bases lining up with TRBD2. J was trimmed by 10 bases and V by 1 base; bases with no gene match: 7. The CDR3 sequence is 14 residues long. CDR1 is MNHEY and CDR2 is SMNVEV in the germline V gene (reference sequence). CDR3 coding DNA: TGTGCCAGCAGTTTATTAACACCGGGACTAGAGCAGTTCTTC. Translating gives CASSLLTPGLEQFF.

This sequence joins TRBV7-9 and TRBJ1-6; 9 positions agree with TRBD1. The germline CDR1 and CDR2 sequences are SEHNR and FQNEAQ (reference sequence). V dropped 2 bases and J dropped 8; count of bases not matched to a gene: 10. The CDR3 loop spans 17 amino acids. This chain's CDR3 is CASSLSGDGQGHSPLHF. Written as DNA, the CDR3 is TGTGCCAGCAGCTTATCGGGGGATGGACAGGGGCATTCACCCCTCCACTTT.

The chain recombines TRBV6-1 with TRBJ1-2; D might be TRBD1 (6 bases). With 8 bases removed from V and 7 bases from J, the gap between germline ends came to 20 bases. CDR3 size: 14 residues. Germline V gives CDR1 MNHNS, CDR2 SASEGT. The DNA of the CDR3 is TGTGCCAGCCGCCTAATCGAAGGGGGAGGTGGCTACACCTTC. This gives the protein CASRLIEGGGGYTF.

This clonotype was detected only a few times. The J gene is TRBJ2-1, the V gene TRBV7-8; TRBD2 matches 12 bases. CDR1 and CDR2 (germline): SGHVS, FQNEAQ. The CDR3 spans 19 residues. V dropped 1 base and J dropped 1; count of bases not matched to a gene: 8. CDR3 amino acids: CASSLGLAGEEGSYNEQFF. CDR3 in DNA: TGTGCCAGCAGCTTAGGACTAGCGGGGGAGGAGGGTTCCTACAATGAGCAGTTCTTC.

This clonotype came up a few times. The V call is TRBV6-2 or TRBV6-3, the J call TRBJ1-1, with D unclear. The V gene lost 0 bases and the J gene lost 2 bases, with 13 bases spanning the gap. Germline V gene data show CDR1 as MNHEY and CDR2 as SVGEGT. This CDR3 contains 16 residues. CDR3: CASSYSFWSSNTEAFF. CDR3 coding DNA: TGTGCCAGCAGTTACTCGTTTTGGTCCTCAAACACTGAAGCTTTCTTT.